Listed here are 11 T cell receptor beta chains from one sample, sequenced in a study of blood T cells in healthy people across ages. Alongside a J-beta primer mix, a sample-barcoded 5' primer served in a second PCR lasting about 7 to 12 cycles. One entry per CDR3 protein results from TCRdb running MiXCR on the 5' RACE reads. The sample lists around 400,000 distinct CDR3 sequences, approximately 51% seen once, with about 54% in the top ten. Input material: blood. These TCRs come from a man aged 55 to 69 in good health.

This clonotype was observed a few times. The CDR3 DNA sequence: TGTGCCAGCAGCGTATTTGAGGGTACCTACGAGCAGTACTTC. Translation: CASSVFEGTYEQYF. This sequence joins TRBV9 and TRBJ2-7; possible D gene TRBD2, 5 bases. The CDR3 is 14 residues long. V was trimmed by 1 base and J by 2 bases, leaving 10 bases between them. Germline CDR1 and CDR2: SGDLS and YYNGEE.

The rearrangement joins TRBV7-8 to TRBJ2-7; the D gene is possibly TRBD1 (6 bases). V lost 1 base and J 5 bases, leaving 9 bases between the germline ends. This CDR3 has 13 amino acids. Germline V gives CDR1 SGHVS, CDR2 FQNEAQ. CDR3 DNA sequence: TGTGCCAGCAGCTTAGGTGGGGGCGACGAGCAGTACTTC. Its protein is CASSLGGGDEQYF.

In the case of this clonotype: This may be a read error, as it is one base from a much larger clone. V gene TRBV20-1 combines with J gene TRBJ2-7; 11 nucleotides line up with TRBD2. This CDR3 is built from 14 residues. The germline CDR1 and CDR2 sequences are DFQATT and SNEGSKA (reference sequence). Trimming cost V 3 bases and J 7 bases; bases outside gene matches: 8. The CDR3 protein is CSARVSGRVGEQYF. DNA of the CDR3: TGCAGTGCTAGGGTTAGCGGGAGGGTTGGTGAGCAGTACTTC.

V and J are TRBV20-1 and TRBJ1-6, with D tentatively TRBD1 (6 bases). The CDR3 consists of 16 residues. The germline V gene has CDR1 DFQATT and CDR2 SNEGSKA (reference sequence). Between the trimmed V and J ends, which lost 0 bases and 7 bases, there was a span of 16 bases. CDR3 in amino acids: CSARDTTQGGNSPLHF. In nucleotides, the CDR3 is TGCAGTGCTAGAGATACTACACAGGGCGGGAATTCACCCCTCCACTTT.

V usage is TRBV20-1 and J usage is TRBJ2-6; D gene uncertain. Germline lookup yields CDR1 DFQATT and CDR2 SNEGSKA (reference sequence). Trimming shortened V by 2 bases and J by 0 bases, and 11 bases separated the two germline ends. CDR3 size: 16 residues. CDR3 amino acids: CSARYGWSSGANVLTF. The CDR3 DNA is TGCAGTGCTAGATATGGGTGGTCCTCTGGGGCCAACGTCCTGACTTTC.

In nucleotides, the CDR3 is TGTGCCAGCAGTCAACAGGGGGTAGCGAGCAATCAGCCCCAGCATTTT. Protein sequence: CASSQQGVASNQPQHF. The rearrangement joins TRBV5-5 to TRBJ1-5; 8 bases align to TRBD1. Germline V CDR1 and CDR2: SGHKS, YYEKEE (reference sequence). There are 16 residues in the CDR3. J lost 1 base, V lost 5 bases, and 8 bases had no gene match.

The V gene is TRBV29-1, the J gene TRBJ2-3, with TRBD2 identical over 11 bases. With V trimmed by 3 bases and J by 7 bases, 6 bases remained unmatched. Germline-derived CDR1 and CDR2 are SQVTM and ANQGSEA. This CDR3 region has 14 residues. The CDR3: CSVDSSGRVYTQYF. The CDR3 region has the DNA TGCAGCGTTGATAGTAGCGGGAGGGTATATACGCAGTATTTT.

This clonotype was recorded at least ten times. The CDR3 nucleotides are TGTGCCAGCAGGTCCGGAGTGGGAGGTTCCTACGAGCAGTACTTC. This sequence encodes CASRSGVGGSYEQYF. The V and J genes are TRBV7-2 and TRBJ2-7; a weak D match, TRBD2 (6 bases). The V and J ends lost 6 bases and 1 base respectively, with 16 bases between them. This CDR3 contains 15 residues. The V gene's germline CDR1 is SGHTA and CDR2 FQGNSA.

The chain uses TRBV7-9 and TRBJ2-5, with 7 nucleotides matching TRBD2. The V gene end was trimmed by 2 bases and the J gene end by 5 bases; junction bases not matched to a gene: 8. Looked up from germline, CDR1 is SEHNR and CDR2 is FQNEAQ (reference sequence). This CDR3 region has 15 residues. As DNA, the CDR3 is TGTGCCAGCAGCTTATCCGCGGGAGCTGTGGAGACCCAGTACTTC. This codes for CASSLSAGAVETQYF.

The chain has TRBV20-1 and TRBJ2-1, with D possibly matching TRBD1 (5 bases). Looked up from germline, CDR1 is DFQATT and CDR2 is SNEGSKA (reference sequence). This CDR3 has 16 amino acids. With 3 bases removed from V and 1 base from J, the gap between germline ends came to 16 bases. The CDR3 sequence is CSASPVRERSYNEQFF. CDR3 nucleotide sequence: TGCAGTGCTAGTCCGGTCAGGGAAAGGTCCTACAATGAGCAGTTCTTC.

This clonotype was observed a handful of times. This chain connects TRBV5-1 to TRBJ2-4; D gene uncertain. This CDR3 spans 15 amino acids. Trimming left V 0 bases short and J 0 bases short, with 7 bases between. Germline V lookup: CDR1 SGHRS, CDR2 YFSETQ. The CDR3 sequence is CASSLDSRAKNIQYF. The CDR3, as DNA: TGCGCCAGCAGCTTGGACAGTAGAGCCAAAAACATTCAGTACTTC.